This is a list of T cell receptor beta chains from one sample in a study of T cells in Graves' hyperthyroidism and ophthalmopathy. From the multiplex PCR reads, TCRdb called clonotypes with MiXCR, one entry per CDR3 protein. The sample yields about 600,000 distinct CDR3 sequences, about a sixth seen once. The source material was blood. These TCRs come from a woman aged 40 to 50 with Graves' ophthalmopathy. Each CDR3 is given with its conserved first and last residue. Clone sizes are given selectively: once, few, many, or a class where the clone is expanded.

TRBJ2-6 | TRBV19 | few | CASSILGQGVASGANVLTF
TRBJ1-2 | TRBV6-5 | few | CASSYAGQGKTSGYTF
TRBJ2-4 | TRBV12-3/TRBV12-4 | few | CASSSPGTAKNIQYF
TRBJ2-7 | TRBV5-1 | NA | CASSLGWGQNYEQYF
TRBJ1-6 | TRBV7-9 | few | CASSLGTGEGSPLHF
TRBJ1-2 | TRBV28 | few | CASRIGTVYGYTF
TRBJ2-2 | TRBV11-2 | many | CASSLEAHHRGELFF
TRBJ2-2 | TRBV12-3/TRBV12-4 | NA | CASSRAGDPSTGELFF
TRBJ2-1 | TRBV12-3/TRBV12-4 | many | CASSRGWPNEQFF
TRBJ2-2 | TRBV20-1 | NA | CSARGGVAGETAGELFF
TRBJ2-3 | TRBV7-9 | NA | CASSPRAGGFTDTQYF
TRBJ2-7 | TRBV6-1 | NA | CASRRHGTGFYEQYF
TRBJ2-5 | TRBV29-1 | few | CSVQRNQETQYF
TRBJ2-5 | TRBV5-1 | few | CASSLPTSGRAGETQYF
TRBJ2-1 | TRBV7-3 | NA | CASSLKSSSYNEQFF
TRBJ2-1 | TRBV28 | many | CASTGHEQFF
TRBJ1-1 | TRBV18 | many | CASSLFSTGANTEAFF
TRBJ2-5 | TRBV7-2 | many | CASSPGLARVETQYF
TRBJ2-1 | TRBV6-1 | few | CASSKKTLSYNEQFF
TRBJ2-3 | TRBV6-1 | NA | CASRLDSHSTDTQYF
TRBJ2-1 | TRBV2 | many | CASKQGRLAGGPGEQFF
TRBJ1-5 | TRBV12-3/TRBV12-4 | many | CASSPGGGQPQHF
TRBJ1-1 | TRBV6-5 | NA | CASSYVGTAFF
TRBJ1-1 | TRBV6-1 | few | CASIGRGKGGTEAFF
TRBJ1-2 | TRBV9 | few | CASSVARQGKNYGYTF
TRBJ1-4 | TRBV6-2/TRBV6-3 | NA | CASRQGTALSEKLFF
TRBJ2-3 | TRBV12-3/TRBV12-4 | many | CASSFLADSTDTQYF
TRBJ2-3 | TRBV30 | many | CAWTRQALTDTQYF
TRBJ2-7 | TRBV5-1 | NA | CASRGVERNYEQYF
TRBJ2-5 | TRBV7-2 | many | CASSFQGGETQYF
TRBJ2-7 | TRBV6-2/TRBV6-3 | NA | CASSYLGQGSYEQYF
TRBJ1-3 | TRBV6-1 | many | CASSPRIWADSGNTIYF
TRBJ2-5 | TRBV20-1 | many | CSVPSGGGETQYF
TRBJ1-6 | TRBV20-1 | NA | CSANIPRYNSPLHF
TRBJ2-5 | TRBV18 | many | CASSPPTEETQYF
TRBJ2-2 | TRBV9 | NA | CASSDPGRDTGELFF
TRBJ2-7 | TRBV28 | many | CASRPQGVSYEQYF
TRBJ2-7 | TRBV20-1 | many | CSARDPPTSGREQYF
TRBJ1-3 | TRBV2 | few | CASSIEGISGNTIYF
TRBJ1-3 | TRBV29-1 | few | CSVALDSGNTIYF
TRBJ1-4 | TRBV5-1 | NA | CARDSGTCPEKLFF
TRBJ2-7 | TRBV20-1 | many | CSAVKGYEQYF
TRBJ1-6 | TRBV7-8 | many | CASSPRRTNSPLHF
TRBJ1-5 | TRBV2 | many | CASKIRGDSNQPQHF
TRBJ2-5 | TRBV7-9 | NA | CASSLLGLPKETQYF
TRBJ1-2 | TRBV11-2 | many | CASSARDGGLYGYTF